This record looks at one T cell receptor (beta chain) sequence and its context. Its target is unknown. This record comes from a study of cytomegalovirus exposure and HLA in healthy donors. Primers included in the PCR were 60 Vbeta and 13 Jbeta primers. In the original analysis: There were around 80 million unique TCR beta chains by a later count, and approximately 12 million of them were shared. Profiling relied on immunoSEQ multiplex PCR, and the TCRdb table lists in-frame clones only, not all of them. The V and J calls and clone size come from that table; D and trimming were worked out from the DNA. The sample comprises 150,000 or so clones, 86% of which are singletons, and nearly 2% rests with the top ten. Regarding the study as a whole: The productive fraction for most TCR beta V segments was about 87% or about 30% in an earlier analysis. Later work found most CMV-associated TCR beta chains apparently HLA-restricted.

The TCR sequence derives from a woman aged 18-29 years in good health and CMV-seronegative. Sequencing was performed on PBMCs.

The CDR3 sequence is CASSVEASGVRDTQYF. CDR3 nucleotide sequence: TGTGCCAGCAGTGTGGAGGCTAGCGGTGTTCGAGATACGCAGTATTTT. The chain uses TRBV25-1 and TRBJ2-3, with 7 bases that match TRBD2. Germline V gene lookup returns CDR1 MGHDK and CDR2 SYGVNS. V was clipped by 4 bases and J by 5 bases; unmatched bases: 12. This CDR3 is built from 16 residues.